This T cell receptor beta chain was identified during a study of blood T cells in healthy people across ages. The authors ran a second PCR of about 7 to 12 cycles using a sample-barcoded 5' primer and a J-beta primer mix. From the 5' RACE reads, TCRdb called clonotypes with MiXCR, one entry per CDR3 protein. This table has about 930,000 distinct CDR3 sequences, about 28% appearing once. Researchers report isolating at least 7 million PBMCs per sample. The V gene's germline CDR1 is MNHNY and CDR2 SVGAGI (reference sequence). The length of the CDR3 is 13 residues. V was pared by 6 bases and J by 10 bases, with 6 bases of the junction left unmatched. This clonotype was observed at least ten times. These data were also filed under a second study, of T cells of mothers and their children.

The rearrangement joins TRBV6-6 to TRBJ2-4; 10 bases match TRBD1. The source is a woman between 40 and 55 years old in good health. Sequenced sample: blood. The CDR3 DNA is TGTGCCAGCAGCCGGACAGGGGGATTGATTCAGTACTTC. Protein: CASSRTGGLIQYF.